This T cell receptor beta chain was identified in a study of shared clonotypes between healthy human individuals. Study at large: A donor's plate count was three for CD4 naive and three for CD4 memory; CD8 naive had two and CD8 memory one.

Turning to this clone: Its antigen is unidentified.

V gave up 3 bases and J gave up 13 bases; unmatched junction bases: 8. This CDR3 is built from 12 residues. CDR1 and CDR2 from the germline V gene are SGHDN and FVKESK. Sequenced by immunoSEQ multiplex PCR; TCRdb stores in-frame clones only, minus some. This sample carries millions of clones, roughly 93% of them seen once, and the ten largest clones take around 0.4%. Study conclusions and caveats: Researchers sampled blood only, noting tissue repertoires likely differ.

The TCR comes from a man between 18 and 35 years old in good health. Some clones in this sample may be carry-over from other donors' samples. Sequencing was done on a sample of naive CD4+ T cells from PBMCs. Subset meaning: CD45RA+ positively selected. The chain uses TRBV14 and TRBJ2-7, with TRBD1 matching over 8 bases. The CDR3 loop reads CASSQTTGVDYF. The CDR3 nucleotides are TGTGCCAGCAGCCAGACGACAGGGGTCGACTACTTC.